Listed here are 27 T cell receptor beta chains from one sample, sequenced in a study of blood T cell repertoires in COVID-19. Profiling relied on immunoSEQ multiplex PCR, and the TCRdb table lists in-frame clones only, not all of them. The repertoire includes around 260,000 clones, around 85% of them detected once, and 0.7% to 1% sits in the top ten. Sequencing used peripheral blood. These receptors were collected from a human donor with COVID-19, enrolled during active disease. The donor label of this sample is uncertain.

V usage is TRBV7-9 and J usage is TRBJ1-5; D remains ambiguous. V was shortened by 7 bases and J by 2 bases, with 18 bases between the two germline ends. There are 16 residues in the CDR3. CDR1 is SEHNR and CDR2 is FQNEAQ in the germline V gene (reference sequence). The CDR3 loop reads CASTSLRRSRNQPQHF. In DNA, the CDR3 is TGTGCCAGCACCTCTCTGCGGAGGAGCCGCAATCAGCCCCAGCATTTT.

The gene calls are TRBV6-6 and TRBJ2-7; possible D gene TRBD1, 5 bases. V lost 6 bases and J 6 bases, leaving 21 bases between the germline ends. CDR3 length equals 15 residues. Germline CDR1 MNHNY, CDR2 SVGAGI (reference sequence). The CDR3 region has the DNA TGTGCCAGCAGGGCCCCGGGCAGGGTGGTGGGCGAGCAGTACTTC. It yields the protein CASRAPGRVVGEQYF.

This chain joins TRBV7-2 and TRBJ1-5; TRBD1 matches 7 bases. Germline assignment: CDR1 SGHTA and CDR2 FQGNSA. V dropped 1 base and J dropped 3; count of bases not matched to a gene: 9. The CDR3 covers 17 residues. This CDR3 reads CASSLELAGGVNQPQHF. The CDR3, as DNA: TGTGCCAGCAGCTTAGAATTGGCAGGGGGTGTCAATCAGCCCCAGCATTTT.

The chain has TRBV5-4 and TRBJ2-1, with 10 bases matching TRBD2. The CDR3 runs to 15 residues. V gave up 1 base and J gave up 5 bases; unmatched junction bases: 3. Germline V gene sequence: CDR1 SGHNT, CDR2 YYREEE (reference sequence). CDR3 in DNA: TGTGCCAGCAGCTTGAGAGCGGGAGGGCACAATGAGCAGTTCTTC. This sequence encodes CASSLRAGGHNEQFF.

This chain uses TRBV18 with TRBJ1-5; D call uncertain. The CDR3 runs 13 residues. The germline CDR1 and CDR2 sequences are KGHSH and LQKENI. The ends were cut back, 6 bases at V and 5 bases at J, with 11 bases in the middle. The chain's CDR3 is CASSPREDQPQHF. In DNA form, the CDR3 reads TGTGCCAGCTCCCCGAGGGAGGATCAGCCCCAGCATTTT.

This clone was recorded only once. The chain links TRBV19 to TRBJ2-5; TRBD1 is a possible D gene (5 bases). Germline CDR1 reads LNHDA; CDR2 reads SQIVND (reference sequence). The CDR3 totals 14 residues. Trimming took 0 bases from V and 5 from J, leaving 10 bases between them. CDR3 in amino acids: CASSIDQGRETQYF. The CDR3 coding sequence is TGTGCCAGTAGTATAGATCAGGGCAGGGAGACCCAGTACTTC. The full variable domain, in which reference TRBV19 and TRBJ2-5 provide the parts outside the CDR3, is DGGITQSPKYLFRKEGQNVTLSCEQNLNHDAMYWYRQDPGQGLRLIYYSQIVNDFQKGDIAEGYSVSREKKESFPLTVTSAQKNPTAFYLCASSIDQGRETQYFGPGTRLLVL.

The genes are TRBV6-5 and TRBJ1-1, with 7 bases identical to TRBD1. Germline assignment: CDR1 MNHEY and CDR2 SVGAGI. V lost 6 bases to trimming and J lost 8 bases; unmatched junction nucleotides: 9. The CDR3 runs 13 residues. The CDR3 DNA sequence: TGTGCCAGCAGCGAGACAGGGACGGGGGAAGCTTTCTTT. This gives the protein CASSETGTGEAFF.

The CDR3: CASSKGRTGAVNYGYTF. CDR3 in DNA: TGTGCCAGCAGCAAAGGTCGGACAGGGGCCGTTAACTATGGCTACACCTTC. The chain has TRBV21-1 and TRBJ1-2; the listed D gene, TRBD1, was not tested against the DNA. TRBV21-1 constitutes a pseudogene. The CDR3 consists of 17 residues.

This chain connects TRBV23-1 to TRBJ1-2; D remains ambiguous. TRBV23-1 is labeled an ORF, and its function is uncertain. V lost 8 bases and J lost 4, with 17 bases in between. The CDR3 has 14 amino acids. CDR3 DNA sequence: TGCGCCAGCTGCATTAGAGGCGATCTCTATGGCTACACCTTC. Its protein is CASCIRGDLYGYTF.

The chain joins TRBV11-3 to TRBJ2-1, with 16 bases lining up with TRBD2. CDR3 length: 17 residues. The germline CDR1 and CDR2 sequences are SGHNT and YENEEA. Losses at the gene ends were 5 bases for V and 8 bases for J; bases not matched to a gene: 9. The CDR3 spells CASSAGLAGGRGHEQFF. Here the CDR3 DNA reads TGTGCCAGCAGCGCGGGACTAGCGGGAGGGAGGGGGCATGAGCAGTTCTTC.

This clone was found a few times. V gene TRBV28 combines with J gene TRBJ1-5, with 11 bases matching TRBD1. CDR1 MDHEN and CDR2 SYDVKM come from the germline V gene. V shed 2 bases, J shed 6 bases, and the junction held 9 bases outside the gene matches. The CDR3 has 17 residues. The CDR3 sequence is CASSLPPGTGGRQPQHF. CDR3 DNA sequence: TGTGCCAGCAGTTTACCTCCCGGGACAGGGGGACGTCAGCCCCAGCATTTT.

This clone was seen a few times. V is TRBV7-9 and J is TRBJ2-7, with a tentative D call TRBD2 (6 bases). Germline V lookup: CDR1 SEHNR, CDR2 FQNEAQ (reference sequence). The CDR3 runs 14 residues. The V end lost 3 bases, the J end lost 6 bases, and 15 bases lay between the germline ends. In nucleotides, the CDR3 is TGTGCCAGCAGCTTGGCAGGAGGGGACGGCGAGCAGTACTTC. Amino acids: CASSLAGGDGEQYF.

This chain connects TRBV27 to TRBJ2-7; TRBD1 agrees at 9 bases. The CDR3 is 14 amino acids. Looked up from germline, CDR1 is MNHEY and CDR2 is SMNVEV (reference sequence). With 2 bases clipped from V and 2 bases from J, the junction kept 1 base outside the gene matches. The CDR3 coding sequence is TGTGCCAGCAGTTTAAACAGGGGGCCCTACGAGCAGTACTTC. This codes for CASSLNRGPYEQYF.

The rearrangement joins TRBV4-3 to TRBJ1-1; TRBD1 matches 8 bases. This CDR3 has 14 amino acids. V dropped 4 bases and J dropped 7; count of bases not matched to a gene: 8. CDR1 and CDR2 from the germline V gene are LGHNA and YSLEER. CDR3 amino acids: CASSPGQGKGEAFF. Here the CDR3 DNA reads TGCGCCAGCAGCCCCGGACAGGGAAAGGGTGAAGCTTTCTTT.

The V gene is TRBV19, the J gene TRBJ1-1; the D gene is possibly TRBD1 (6 bases). There are 16 residues in the CDR3. Germline V CDR1 and CDR2: LNHDA, SQIVND (reference sequence). Between the trimmed V and J ends, which lost 3 bases and 0 bases, there was a span of 14 bases. The CDR3 sequence is CASSIGFGGLNTEAFF. For the CDR3, the DNA is TGTGCCAGTAGTATCGGGTTTGGGGGCCTGAACACTGAAGCTTTCTTT.

This clone was picked up one time. J is TRBJ2-7 and V is TRBV2; 7 bases line up with TRBD1. J lost 0 bases, V lost 6 bases, and 5 bases had no gene match. Germline CDR1 reads SNHLY; CDR2 reads FYNNEI. The CDR3 is made up of 14 amino acids. The CDR3 spells CASSRGTVSYEQYF. In DNA form, the CDR3 reads TGTGCCAGCAGCCGAGGGACAGTCTCCTACGAGCAGTACTTC.

The chain recombines TRBV18 with TRBJ1-1; a weak D match, TRBD1 (5 bases). The CDR3 extends over 11 amino acids. V lost 6 bases and J lost 9, with 11 bases in between. Germline lookup yields CDR1 KGHSH and CDR2 LQKENI. CDR3 in DNA: TGTGCCAGCTCGAATGGGGCGAAAGCTTTCTTT. This encodes CASSNGAKAFF.

The chain links TRBV25-1 to TRBJ1-2; TRBD1 might be the D (5 bases). The ends were cut back, 5 bases at V and 8 bases at J, with 21 bases in the middle. CDR1 is MGHDK, CDR2 SYGVNS, per germline. The CDR3 runs to 15 residues. The CDR3 is CASSKEDTNLKGYTF. The CDR3 DNA follows: TGTGCCAGCAGTAAAGAGGACACCAATCTGAAAGGCTACACCTTC.

The J gene is TRBJ1-5, the V gene TRBV19; D is undetermined. Trimming took off 3 bases at V and 8 bases at J, with 8 bases between the two ends. The CDR3 runs to 12 residues. Germline lookup yields CDR1 LNHDA and CDR2 SQIVND (reference sequence). As DNA, the CDR3 is TGTGCCAGTAGTATCTCAGCGGAGCCCCAGCATTTT. It translates to CASSISAEPQHF. The full variable domain, completed using reference TRBV19 and TRBJ1-5, is DGGITQSPKYLFRKEGQNVTLSCEQNLNHDAMYWYRQDPGQGLRLIYYSQIVNDFQKGDIAEGYSVSREKKESFPLTVTSAQKNPTAFYLCASSISAEPQHFGDGTRLSIL.

A word on this clone: This sample also contains other DNA sequences that code for the same CDR3. J is TRBJ2-5 and V is TRBV12-5; the match to TRBD2 covers 13 bases. The CDR3 consists of 15 residues. J gave up 4 bases and V 3 bases, and 2 bases lay outside the gene matches. Germline CDR1 is LGHNT and CDR2 is FRNRAP. CDR3 coding DNA: TGTGCTAGTGGTTTAGGACTAGCGGGAGTAGAGACCCAGTACTTC. Its protein product is CASGLGLAGVETQYF. Full variable domain (remainder filled in from reference TRBV12-5 and TRBJ2-5): DARVTQTPRHKVTEMGQEVTMRCQPILGHNTVFWYRQTMMQGLELLAYFRNRAPLDDSGMPKDRFSAEMPDATLATLKIQPSEPRDSAVYFCASGLGLAGVETQYFGPGTRLLVL.

This clone was seen once. At one end, the junction sequence differs from germline, possibly due to a read error. V and J are TRBV7-7 and TRBJ1-3, with 8 bases identical to TRBD1. CDR3 length: 15 amino acids. CDR1 and CDR2 from the germline V gene are SSHAT and FNYEAQ (reference sequence). CDR3: CASSPGQASGNTIYF. CDR3 coding DNA: TGTGCTAGCAGCCCGGGACAGGCCTCTGGAAACACCATATATTTT.

The V and J genes are TRBV10-2 and TRBJ2-1, with a weak D call TRBD2 (5 bases). With 8 bases removed from V and 4 bases from J, the gap between germline ends came to 15 bases. The CDR3 spans 14 residues. Germline-derived CDR1 and CDR2 are WSHSY and SAAADI. CDR3 sequence (DNA): TGCGCCAGCGGGCCTAGCAATCCATACAATGAGCAGTTCTTC. Its protein is CASGPSNPYNEQFF.

The genes are TRBV6-5 and TRBJ2-6; 7 nucleotides line up with TRBD1. CDR3 length: 15 amino acids. V was clipped by 6 bases and J by 2 bases; unmatched bases: 4. Germline CDR1 reads MNHEY; CDR2 reads SVGAGI. CDR3 residues: CASSFQGAGANVLTF. CDR3 coding DNA: TGTGCCAGCAGCTTCCAGGGGGCTGGGGCCAACGTCCTGACTTTC.

V is TRBV5-6 and J is TRBJ1-1; TRBD1 agrees at 7 bases. The V gene end was trimmed by 0 bases and the J gene end by 0 bases; junction bases not matched to a gene: 11. CDR1 is SGHDT and CDR2 is YYEEEE in the germline V gene. The CDR3 covers 18 residues. CDR3 bases: TGTGCCAGCAGCTTGGATAGGGGACAGTACACTATGAACACTGAAGCTTTCTTT. Translated: CASSLDRGQYTMNTEAFF.

The chain is built from TRBV10-3 and TRBJ1-1; TRBD1 matches 7 bases. Trimming at V came to 4 bases and at J to 0 bases, leaving 5 bases not matched to a gene. This CDR3 comprises 15 residues. Looked up from germline, CDR1 is ENHRY and CDR2 is SYGVKD. In nucleotides, the CDR3 is TGTGCCATCAGTGCGGACAGGCTAATGAACACTGAAGCTTTCTTT. Amino acids: CAISADRLMNTEAFF.

This clone was observed many times. The CDR3 DNA reads TGTGCCAGCAGTTTATCGAACCTACCCGGGGAGCTGTTTTTT. Translation: CASSLSNLPGELFF. The rearrangement joins TRBV27 to TRBJ2-2, with unresolved D. Looked up from germline, CDR1 is MNHEY and CDR2 is SMNVEV (reference sequence). Deletions cut 0 bases from V and 6 bases from J, with 8 bases between. This CDR3 is built from 14 residues.

The V and J genes are TRBV11-3 and TRBJ2-6; 9 bases line up with TRBD1. CDR3 length equals 16 residues. The trim removed 5 bases at V and 4 bases at J, leaving 6 bases unmatched. Germline values: CDR1 SGHNT, CDR2 YENEEA. The CDR3 region is CASSPRTGVGANVLTF. CDR3 nucleotide sequence: TGTGCCAGCAGCCCTCGGACAGGGGTCGGGGCCAACGTCCTGACTTTC.